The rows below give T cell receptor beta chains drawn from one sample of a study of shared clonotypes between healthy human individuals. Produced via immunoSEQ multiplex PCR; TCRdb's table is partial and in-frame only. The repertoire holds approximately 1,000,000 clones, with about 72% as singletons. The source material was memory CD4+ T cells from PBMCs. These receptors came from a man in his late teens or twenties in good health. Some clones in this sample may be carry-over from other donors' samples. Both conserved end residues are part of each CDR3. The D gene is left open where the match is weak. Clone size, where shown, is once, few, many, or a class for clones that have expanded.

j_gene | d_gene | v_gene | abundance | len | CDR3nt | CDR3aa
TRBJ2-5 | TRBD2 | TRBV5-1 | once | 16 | TGCGCCAGCAGCTTGGGAGTAGCGGGACCGGGAGAGACCCAGTACTTC | CASSLGVAGPGETQYF
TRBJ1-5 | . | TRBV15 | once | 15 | TGTGCCACCAGCAGAGATTCGGCCGGACATCAGCCCCAGCATTTT | CATSRDSAGHQPQHF
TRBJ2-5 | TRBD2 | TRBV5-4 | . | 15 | TGTGCCAGCAGCCAGGGACTAGCTAATCAAGAGACCCAGTACTTC | CASSQGLANQETQYF
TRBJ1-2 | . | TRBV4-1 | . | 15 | TGCGCCAGCAGCCTCCAGAGGGAGGGGACCTATGGCTACACCTTC | CASSLQREGTYGYTF
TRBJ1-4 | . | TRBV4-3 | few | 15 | TGCGCCAGCAGCCAGTCACCTAGGACTAATGAAAAACTGTTTTTT | CASSQSPRTNEKLFF
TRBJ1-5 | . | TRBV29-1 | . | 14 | TGCAGCGTTAGCGGACAGAATAGCAATCAGCCCCAGCATTTT | CSVSGQNSNQPQHF
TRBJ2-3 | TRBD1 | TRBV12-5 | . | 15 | TGTGCTAGTGGTACCGGACAGGGACGCACAGATACGCAGTATTTT | CASGTGQGRTDTQYF
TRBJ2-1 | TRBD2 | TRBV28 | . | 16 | TGTGCCAGCACCTCAGGGGCGGGAGGTACCTACAATGAGCAGTTCTTC | CASTSGAGGTYNEQFF
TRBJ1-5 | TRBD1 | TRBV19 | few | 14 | TGTGCCAGTAGTCTGGGACAGTCGTCACCGCCCCAGCATTTT | CASSLGQSSPPQHF
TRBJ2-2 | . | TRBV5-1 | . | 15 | TGCGCCAGCAGCCCGGGGACGGCGAACACCGGGGAGCTGTTTTTT | CASSPGTANTGELFF
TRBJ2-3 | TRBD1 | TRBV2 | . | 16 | TGTGCCAGCAGAAGGGACAGGGAAACTCCCACAGATACGCAGTATTTT | CASRRDRETPTDTQYF
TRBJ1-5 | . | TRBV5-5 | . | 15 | TGTGCCAGCAGCTTGGAGGCCTTAAGTAATCAGCCCCAGCATTTT | CASSLEALSNQPQHF
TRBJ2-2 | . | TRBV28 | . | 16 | TGTGCCAGCAGTTCCCCGGGACACCAGAAGACCGGGGAGCTGTTTTTT | CASSSPGHQKTGELFF
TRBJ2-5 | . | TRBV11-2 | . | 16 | TGTGCCAGCAGCTTAGTTGCCAGTGGAGGGTCAGAGACCCAGTACTTC | CASSLVASGGSETQYF
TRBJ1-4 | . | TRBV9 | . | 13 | TGTGCCAGCAGCGTAGGTCTTGCTGAAAAACTGTTTTTT | CASSVGLAEKLFF
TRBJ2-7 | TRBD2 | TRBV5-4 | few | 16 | TGTGCCAGCAGCTTGGCGCCCTTAGCGGGAGTTAACGAGCAGTACTTC | CASSLAPLAGVNEQYF
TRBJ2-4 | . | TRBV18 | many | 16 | TGTGCCAGCTCACTGGCCAGGGTAGGAGCCAAAAACATTCAGTACTTC | CASSLARVGAKNIQYF